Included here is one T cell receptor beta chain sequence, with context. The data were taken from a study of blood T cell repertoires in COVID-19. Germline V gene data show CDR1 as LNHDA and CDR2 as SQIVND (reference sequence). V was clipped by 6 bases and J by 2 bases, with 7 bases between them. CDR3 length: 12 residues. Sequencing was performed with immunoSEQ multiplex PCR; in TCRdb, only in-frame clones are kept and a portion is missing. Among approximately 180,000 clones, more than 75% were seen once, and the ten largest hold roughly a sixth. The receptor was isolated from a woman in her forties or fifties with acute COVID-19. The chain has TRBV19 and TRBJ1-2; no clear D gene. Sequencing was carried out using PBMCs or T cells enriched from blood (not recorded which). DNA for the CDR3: TGTGCCAGTAGAAGCAACAACTATGGCTACACCTTC. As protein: CASRSNNYGYTF.